In this sample, the clone carrying this T cell receptor beta chain turned up a few times. Its antigen is as yet unknown. This sample is part of a study of early T cells in non-severe SARS-CoV-2 infection. Study-level background: Sequencing input comprised bulk RNA from unsorted whole blood; chain pairing was not available. Study-level findings and limits: Missing private and CD4 specificities, VDJdb matching favored anti-spike CD8 responses.

TCRdb fed the 5' RACE reads into MiXCR, producing one record per CDR3 protein. Among approximately 28,000 distinct CDR3 sequences listed, less than 6.5% were seen once. This CDR3 has 15 amino acids. Germline CDR1 SGHTA, CDR2 FQGNSA. Trimming removed 2 bases from V and 0 bases from J, with 11 bases in between. The TCR sequence derives from an adult who was a healthcare worker with PCR-confirmed SARS-CoV-2 infection or an uninfected control (not recorded which). The starting material was whole blood, obtained at baseline. The chain joins TRBV7-2 to TRBJ2-7, with D unclear. The DNA for the CDR3 is TGTGCCAGCAGCTTATGGGCGGCCAGCTCCTACGAGCAGTACTTC. It specifies CASSLWAASSYEQYF.